These 2 T cell receptor beta chains originate from one sample sequenced in a study of Graves' ophthalmopathy and Graves' hyperthyroidism. RNA transcripts provided the template for amplifying TCR beta CDR3 regions. The library came from an HTBI-primed first-round RT-PCR and a second-round multiplex PCR. From the multiplex PCR reads, TCRdb called clonotypes with MiXCR, one entry per CDR3 protein. The sample holds 900,000 to 1,200,000 distinct CDR3 sequences, 35% to 40% seen once. The sequencing input was peripheral blood or thyroid tissue (not recorded which). These receptors came from an adult man with Graves' hyperthyroidism.

About this clonotype: This sequence may be a read error, since a much larger clone differs from it by one base. This chain links TRBV20-1 with TRBJ2-7; D perhaps matches TRBD1 (5 bases). V dropped 6 bases and J dropped 0 bases, with 15 bases sitting between them. CDR1 and CDR2 (germline): DFQATT, SNEGSKA (reference sequence). CDR3 length: 14 amino acids. In nucleotides, the CDR3 is TGCAGTGCCGCGCGCCCAGGGAACTCCTACGAGCAGTACTTC. Its protein is CSAARPGNSYEQYF.

The rearrangement joins TRBV25-1 to TRBJ2-7; 8 bases agree with TRBD1. CDR3 length: 15 residues. CDR1 and CDR2 from the germline V gene are MGHDK and SYGVNS. The junction had 7 bases not matched to a gene; V was cut back by 6 bases and J by 0 bases. CDR3 sequence: CASRTQGAASYEQYF. CDR3 in DNA: TGTGCCAGCAGAACCCAGGGGGCCGCCTCCTACGAGCAGTACTTC.